What follows are 10 T cell receptor beta chains derived from one specimen sequenced in a study of T-cell reconstitution after alpha-beta-depleted transplantation in children. A TCRbeta library incorporating unique molecular identifiers was prepared. TCRdb used MiXCR to reprocess the PCR reads, holding one entry per CDR3 protein. The sample shows hundreds of thousands of distinct CDR3 sequences, around a sixth of them seen only once. Sequenced here: PBMCs from the stem cell graft donor, sampled from the stem cell graft. The receptors were sampled from a human donor who donated a stem cell graft to a child with acute myeloid leukemia.

This clonotype was observed at least ten times. The chain recombines TRBV20-1 with TRBJ1-5; unclear D gene. Germline V gene sequence: CDR1 DFQATT, CDR2 SNEGSKA (reference sequence). Trimming shortened V by 0 bases and J by 3 bases, and 9 bases separated the two germline ends. CDR3 length: 14 residues. CDR3 in DNA: TGCAGTGCTAGAGATGGGCGGATCAATCAGCCCCAGCATTTT. The encoded protein is CSARDGRINQPQHF.

This clonotype was seen a handful of times. The chain combines TRBV7-2 with TRBJ1-4; 9 nucleotides align to TRBD1. With V trimmed by 4 bases and J by 12 bases, 9 bases remained unmatched. The CDR3 is 14 residues long. In germline, CDR1 is SGHTA, CDR2 FQGNSA. In nucleotides, the CDR3 is TGTGCCAGCAGCTCCCAAGGGACAGGGACGGAACTGTTTTTT. Translating gives CASSSQGTGTELFF. Supplemented by reference TRBV7-2 and TRBJ1-4, the full variable domain reads GAGVSQSPSNKVTEKGKDVELRCDPISGHTALYWYRQSLGQGLEFLIYFQGNSAPDKSGLPSDRFSAERTGGSVSTLTIQRTQQEDSAVYLCASSSQGTGTELFFGSGTQLSVL.

This clonotype was counted between two and nine times. The chain carries TRBV7-9 and TRBJ2-3, with D perhaps assigned TRBD1 or TRBD2 (5 bases each). V was cut by 8 bases and J by 0 bases, with 18 bases left in between. Germline V gene sequence: CDR1 SEHNR, CDR2 FQNEAQ (reference sequence). The CDR3 has 16 amino acids. Written as DNA, the CDR3 is TGTGCCAGCCAAATCGTCGGGACGGAAAGCACAGATACGCAGTATTTT. Translation: CASQIVGTESTDTQYF.

This clonotype was seen only a few times. The chain recombines TRBV5-1 with TRBJ2-1; D unresolved. The V gene's germline CDR1 is SGHRS and CDR2 YFSETQ. The CDR3 totals 11 residues. The V end lost 4 bases, the J end lost 12 bases, and 11 bases lay between the germline ends. CDR3 loop: CASSPETVQFF. CDR3 sequence (DNA): TGCGCCAGCAGCCCAGAGACGGTGCAGTTCTTC. Variable domain in full (rest from reference TRBV5-1 and TRBJ2-1): KAGVTQTPRYLIKTRGQQVTLSCSPISGHRSVSWYQQTPGQGLQFLFEYFSETQRNKGNFPGRFSGRQFSNSRSEMNVSTLELGDSALYLCASSPETVQFFGPGTRLTVL.

The chain is built from TRBV5-1 and TRBJ2-3; TRBD1 is a possible D gene (5 bases). Germline-derived CDR1 and CDR2 are SGHRS and YFSETQ. V lost 4 bases and J lost 1, with 16 bases in between. The CDR3 sequence is 16 residues long. The CDR3 loop is CASSLYRSGGTDTQYF. In DNA form, the CDR3 reads TGCGCCAGCAGCCTGTACAGGTCTGGGGGCACAGATACGCAGTATTTT.

The J gene is TRBJ2-3, the V gene TRBV24-1; 7 bases are shared with TRBD2. Unmatched junction bases numbered 6, after V lost 2 bases and J lost 2 bases. Germline-derived CDR1 and CDR2 are KGHDR and SFDVKD. The CDR3 contains 16 residues. As DNA, the CDR3 is TGTGCCACCAGTGATTCGGCGGGGACTATCACAGATACGCAGTATTTT. This codes for CATSDSAGTITDTQYF.

At least ten counts were recorded for this clonotype. The rearrangement links TRBV20-1 to TRBJ2-7; TRBD1 aligns across 7 bases. The J segment lost 6 bases and the V segment lost 1 base, leaving 0 bases of the junction unmatched. CDR1 is DFQATT and CDR2 is SNEGSKA in the germline V gene (reference sequence). The CDR3 spans 11 residues. This CDR3 reads CSARAGGEQYF. In DNA form, the CDR3 reads TGCAGTGCTAGAGCAGGGGGCGAGCAGTACTTC.

This clonotype was detected many times. The chain carries TRBV12-3 or TRBV12-4 and TRBJ2-7; D assignment may be TRBD1 or TRBD2 (5 bases each). The CDR3 spans 15 residues. The V and J ends lost 4 bases and 5 bases respectively, with 18 bases between them. Written as DNA, the CDR3 is TGTGCCAGCAGTTCCGAACCCGAGGGGATGAACGAGCAGTACGTC. Its translation is CASSSEPEGMNEQYV.

This clonotype was counted between two and nine times. The chain couples TRBV12-3 or TRBV12-4 to TRBJ2-7; D remains unclear. The CDR3 spans 14 residues. Trimming took off 5 bases at V and 1 base at J, with 12 bases between the two ends. Here the CDR3 DNA reads TGTGCCAGCAGTAAAAGGACGGATTCCTACGAGCAGTACTTC. Amino acids: CASSKRTDSYEQYF.

This clonotype was counted between two and nine times. The chain is built from TRBV7-2 and TRBJ1-1; D remains ambiguous. Germline V gene lookup returns CDR1 SGHTA and CDR2 FQGNSA. V gave up 7 bases and J gave up 1 base, with 19 bases separating them. The CDR3 is made up of 16 amino acids. This chain's CDR3 is CASIPSRAGGNTEAFF. DNA for the CDR3: TGTGCCAGCATCCCTTCAAGGGCAGGTGGGAACACTGAAGCTTTCTTT.